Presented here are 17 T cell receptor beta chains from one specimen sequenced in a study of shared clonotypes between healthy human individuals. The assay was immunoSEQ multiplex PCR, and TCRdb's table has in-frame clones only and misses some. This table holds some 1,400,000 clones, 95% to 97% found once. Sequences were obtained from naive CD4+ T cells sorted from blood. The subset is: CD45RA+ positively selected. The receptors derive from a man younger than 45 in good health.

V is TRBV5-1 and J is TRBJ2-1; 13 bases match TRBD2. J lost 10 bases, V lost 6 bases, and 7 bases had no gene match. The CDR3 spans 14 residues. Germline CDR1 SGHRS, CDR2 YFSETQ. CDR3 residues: CASKSLAGGKEQFF. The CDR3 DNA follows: TGCGCCAGCAAGTCACTAGCGGGAGGGAAAGAGCAGTTCTTC. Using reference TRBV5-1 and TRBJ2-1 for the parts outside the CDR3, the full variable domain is KAGVTQTPRYLIKTRGQQVTLSCSPISGHRSVSWYQQTPGQGLQFLFEYFSETQRNKGNFPGRFSGRQFSNSRSEMNVSTLELGDSALYLCASKSLAGGKEQFFGPGTRLTVL.

DNA of the CDR3: TGTGCCAGCAGCTTAACTGGACAGGGCACCTACAATGAGCAGTTCTTC. It translates to CASSLTGQGTYNEQFF. The chain joins TRBV5-4 to TRBJ2-1, with 8 bases aligning to TRBD1. V shed 2 bases, J shed 2 bases, and the junction held 6 bases outside the gene matches. CDR1 is SGHNT and CDR2 is YYREEE in the germline V gene (reference sequence). This CDR3 contains 16 residues.

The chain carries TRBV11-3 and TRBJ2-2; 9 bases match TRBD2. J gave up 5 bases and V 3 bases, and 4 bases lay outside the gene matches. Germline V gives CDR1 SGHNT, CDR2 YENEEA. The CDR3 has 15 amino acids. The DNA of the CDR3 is TGTGCCAGCAGCTTGGGCGGGAGGGAAACCGGGGAGCTGTTTTTT. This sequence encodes CASSLGGRETGELFF. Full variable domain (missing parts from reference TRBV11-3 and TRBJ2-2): EAGVVQSPRYKIIEKKQPVAFWCNPISGHNTLYWYLQNLGQGPELLIRYENEEAVDDSQLPKDRFSAERLKGVDSTLKIQPAELGDSAVYLCASSLGGRETGELFFGEGSRLTVL.

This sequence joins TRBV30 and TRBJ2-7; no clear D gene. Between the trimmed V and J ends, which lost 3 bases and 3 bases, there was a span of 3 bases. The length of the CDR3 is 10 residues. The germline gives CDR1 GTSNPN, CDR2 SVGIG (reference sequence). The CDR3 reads CAWSHYEQYF. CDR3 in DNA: TGTGCCTGGAGCCACTACGAGCAGTACTTC. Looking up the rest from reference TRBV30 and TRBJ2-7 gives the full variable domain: SQTIHQWPATLVQPVGSPLSLECTVEGTSNPNLYWYRQAAGRGLQLLFYSVGIGQISSEVPQNLSASRPQDRQFILSSKKLLLSDSGFYLCAWSHYEQYFGPGTRLTVT.

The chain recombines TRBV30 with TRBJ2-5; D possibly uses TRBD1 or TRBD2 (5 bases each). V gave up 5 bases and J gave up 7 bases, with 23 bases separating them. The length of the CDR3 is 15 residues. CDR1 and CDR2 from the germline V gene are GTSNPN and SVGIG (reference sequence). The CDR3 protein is CAWGRPGRRRGTQYF. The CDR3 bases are TGTGCCTGGGGGAGACCGGGACGACGAAGGGGGACCCAGTACTTC.

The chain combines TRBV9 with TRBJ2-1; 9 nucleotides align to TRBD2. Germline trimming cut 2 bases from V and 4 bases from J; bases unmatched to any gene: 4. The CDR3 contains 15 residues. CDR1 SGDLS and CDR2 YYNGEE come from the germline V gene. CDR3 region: CASSVSGREYNEQFF. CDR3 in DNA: TGTGCCAGCAGCGTTAGCGGGAGAGAGTACAATGAGCAGTTCTTC.

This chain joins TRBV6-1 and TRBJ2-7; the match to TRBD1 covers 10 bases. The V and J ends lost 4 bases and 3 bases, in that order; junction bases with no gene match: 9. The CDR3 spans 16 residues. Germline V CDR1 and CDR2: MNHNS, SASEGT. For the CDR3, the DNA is TGTGCCAGCAGTGGTGTTTCGGGACAGGGGTACTACGAGCAGTACTTC. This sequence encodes CASSGVSGQGYYEQYF.

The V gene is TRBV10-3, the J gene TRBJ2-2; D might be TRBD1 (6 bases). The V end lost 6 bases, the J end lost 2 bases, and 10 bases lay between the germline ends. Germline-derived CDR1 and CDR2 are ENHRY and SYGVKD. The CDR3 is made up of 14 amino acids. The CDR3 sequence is CAISPGVNTGELFF. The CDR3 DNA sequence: TGTGCCATCAGCCCAGGGGTAAACACCGGGGAGCTGTTTTTT.

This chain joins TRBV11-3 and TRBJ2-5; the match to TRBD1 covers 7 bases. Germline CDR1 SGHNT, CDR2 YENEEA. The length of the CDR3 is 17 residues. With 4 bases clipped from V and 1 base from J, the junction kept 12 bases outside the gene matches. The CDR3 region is CASSSSTGVLSQETQYF. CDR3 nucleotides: TGTGCCAGCAGCTCCTCAACAGGGGTTCTATCCCAAGAGACCCAGTACTTC. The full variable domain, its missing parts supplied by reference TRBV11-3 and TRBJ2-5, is EAGVVQSPRYKIIEKKQPVAFWCNPISGHNTLYWYLQNLGQGPELLIRYENEEAVDDSQLPKDRFSAERLKGVDSTLKIQPAELGDSAVYLCASSSSTGVLSQETQYFGPGTRLLVL.

DNA for the CDR3: TGTGCCAGTAGTGCGAGGACTACCCCAACACTTACAGATACGCAGTATTTT. Protein product: CASSARTTPTLTDTQYF. This rearrangement joins TRBV19 to TRBJ2-3; possibly TRBD2 for D (6 bases). Germline CDR1 and CDR2: LNHDA and SQIVND (reference sequence). The V gene lost 5 bases and the J gene lost 3 bases, with 21 bases spanning the gap. CDR3 length: 17 residues.

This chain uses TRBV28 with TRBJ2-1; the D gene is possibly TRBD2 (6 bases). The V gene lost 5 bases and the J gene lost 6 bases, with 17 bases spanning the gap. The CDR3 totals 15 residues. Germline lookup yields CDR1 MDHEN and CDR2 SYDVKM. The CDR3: CASSRRGTPLNEQFF. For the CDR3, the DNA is TGTGCCAGCAGTCGCCGGGGGACCCCGCTCAATGAGCAGTTCTTC. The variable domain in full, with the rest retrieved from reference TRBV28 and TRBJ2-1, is DVKVTQSSRYLVKRTGEKVFLECVQDMDHENMFWYRQDPGLGLRLIYFSYDVKMKEKGDIPEGYSVSREKKERFSLILESASTNQTSMYLCASSRRGTPLNEQFFGPGTRLTVL.

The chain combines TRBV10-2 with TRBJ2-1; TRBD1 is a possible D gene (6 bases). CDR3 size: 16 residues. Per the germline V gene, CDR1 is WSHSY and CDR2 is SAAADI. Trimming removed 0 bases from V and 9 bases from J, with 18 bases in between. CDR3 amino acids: CASSESTGPFSSEQFF. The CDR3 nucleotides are TGCGCCAGCAGTGAGTCGACAGGTCCCTTTTCAAGTGAGCAGTTCTTC.

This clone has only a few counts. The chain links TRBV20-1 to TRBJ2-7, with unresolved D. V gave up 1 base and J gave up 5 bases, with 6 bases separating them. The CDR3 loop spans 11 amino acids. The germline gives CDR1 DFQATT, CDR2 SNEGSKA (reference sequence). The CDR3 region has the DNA TGCAGTGCTAGAGTAATCCACGAGCAGTACTTC. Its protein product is CSARVIHEQYF.

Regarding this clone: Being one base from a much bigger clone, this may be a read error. CDR3 in amino acids: CASSRQGYEQFF. DNA for the CDR3: TGTGCCAGCAGCCGACAGGGCTATGAGCAGTTCTTC. V usage is TRBV7-9 and J usage is TRBJ2-1; 7 nucleotides agree with TRBD1. The length of the CDR3 is 12 residues. The J segment lost 8 bases and the V segment lost 5 bases, leaving 3 bases of the junction unmatched. Germline loops: CDR1 SEHNR, CDR2 FQNEAQ (reference sequence).

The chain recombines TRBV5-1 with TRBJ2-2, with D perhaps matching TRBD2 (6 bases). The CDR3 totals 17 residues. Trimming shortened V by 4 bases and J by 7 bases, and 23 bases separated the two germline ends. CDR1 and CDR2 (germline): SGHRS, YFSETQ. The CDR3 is CASSKLRGRNVGGELFF. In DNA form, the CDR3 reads TGCGCCAGCAGCAAGCTTCGGGGGAGAAATGTAGGCGGGGAGCTGTTTTTT. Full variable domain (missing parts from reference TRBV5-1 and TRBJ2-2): KAGVTQTPRYLIKTRGQQVTLSCSPISGHRSVSWYQQTPGQGLQFLFEYFSETQRNKGNFPGRFSGRQFSNSRSEMNVSTLELGDSALYLCASSKLRGRNVGGELFFGEGSRLTVL.

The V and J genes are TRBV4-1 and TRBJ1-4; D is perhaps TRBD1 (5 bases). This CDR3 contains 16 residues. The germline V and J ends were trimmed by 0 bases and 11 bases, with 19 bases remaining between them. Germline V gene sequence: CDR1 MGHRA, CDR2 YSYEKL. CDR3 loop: CASSQEAAGQLGKLFF. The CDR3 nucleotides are TGCGCCAGCAGCCAAGAGGCGGCGGGGCAACTCGGTAAACTGTTTTTT.

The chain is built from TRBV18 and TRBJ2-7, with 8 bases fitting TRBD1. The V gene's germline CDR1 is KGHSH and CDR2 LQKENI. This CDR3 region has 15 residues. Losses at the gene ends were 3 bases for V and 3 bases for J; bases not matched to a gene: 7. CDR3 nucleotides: TGTGCCAGCTCACCCGACCGGGACAGGCTCTACGAGCAGTACTTC. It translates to CASSPDRDRLYEQYF.